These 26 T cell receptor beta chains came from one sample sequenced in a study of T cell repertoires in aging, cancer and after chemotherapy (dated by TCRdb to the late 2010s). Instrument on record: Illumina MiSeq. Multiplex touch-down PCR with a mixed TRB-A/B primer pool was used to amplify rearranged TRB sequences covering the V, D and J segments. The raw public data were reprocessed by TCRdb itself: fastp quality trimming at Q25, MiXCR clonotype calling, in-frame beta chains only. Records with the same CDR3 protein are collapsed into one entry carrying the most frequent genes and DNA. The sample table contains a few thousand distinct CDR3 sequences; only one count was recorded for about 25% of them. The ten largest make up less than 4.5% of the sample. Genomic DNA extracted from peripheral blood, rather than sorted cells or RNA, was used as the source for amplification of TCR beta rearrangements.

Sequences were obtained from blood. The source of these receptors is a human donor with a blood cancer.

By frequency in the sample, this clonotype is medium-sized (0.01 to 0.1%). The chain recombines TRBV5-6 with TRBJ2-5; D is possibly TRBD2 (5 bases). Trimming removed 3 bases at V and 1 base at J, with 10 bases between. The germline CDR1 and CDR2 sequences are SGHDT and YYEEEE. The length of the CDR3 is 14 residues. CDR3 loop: CASSSAGSQETQYF. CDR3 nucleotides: TGTGCCAGCAGCTCGGCGGGCAGCCAAGAGACCCAGTACTTC.

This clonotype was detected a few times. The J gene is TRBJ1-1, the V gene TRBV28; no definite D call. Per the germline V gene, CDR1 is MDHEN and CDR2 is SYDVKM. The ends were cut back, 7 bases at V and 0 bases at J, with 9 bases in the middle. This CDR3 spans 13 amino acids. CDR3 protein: CASKAPMNTEAFF. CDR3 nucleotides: TGTGCCAGCAAGGCGCCTATGAACACTGAAGCTTTCTTT.

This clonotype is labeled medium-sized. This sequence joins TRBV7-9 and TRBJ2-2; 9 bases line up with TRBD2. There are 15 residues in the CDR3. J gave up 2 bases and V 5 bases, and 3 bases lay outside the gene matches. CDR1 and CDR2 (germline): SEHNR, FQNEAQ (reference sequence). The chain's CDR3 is CASSPLAGNTGELFF. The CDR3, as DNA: TGTGCCAGCAGCCCACTAGCGGGTAACACCGGGGAGCTGTTTTTT. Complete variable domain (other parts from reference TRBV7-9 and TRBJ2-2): DTGVSQNPRHKITKRGQNVTFRCDPISEHNRLYWYRQTLGQGPEFLTYFQNEAQLEKSRLLSDRFSAERPKGSFSTLEIQRTEQGDSAMYLCASSPLAGNTGELFFGEGSRLTVL.

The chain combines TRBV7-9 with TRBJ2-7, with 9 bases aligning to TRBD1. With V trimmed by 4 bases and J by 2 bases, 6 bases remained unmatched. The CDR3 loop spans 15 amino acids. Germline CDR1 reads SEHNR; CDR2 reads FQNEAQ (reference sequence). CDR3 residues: CASSSSDRGTYEQYF. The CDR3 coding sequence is TGTGCCAGCAGCTCCTCGGACAGGGGAACCTACGAGCAGTACTTC.

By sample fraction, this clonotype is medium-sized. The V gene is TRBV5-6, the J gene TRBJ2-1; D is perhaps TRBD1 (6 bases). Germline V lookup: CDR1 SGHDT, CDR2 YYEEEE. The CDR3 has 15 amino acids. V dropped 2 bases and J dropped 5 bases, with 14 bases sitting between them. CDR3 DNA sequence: TGTGCCAGCAGCTTTGTGTCCCAGGGGCACAATGAGCAGTTCTTC. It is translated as CASSFVSQGHNEQFF.

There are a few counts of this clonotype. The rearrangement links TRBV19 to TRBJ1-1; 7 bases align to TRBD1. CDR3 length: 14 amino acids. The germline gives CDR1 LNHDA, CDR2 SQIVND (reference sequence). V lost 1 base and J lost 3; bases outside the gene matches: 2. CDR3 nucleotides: TGTGCCAGTAGTATAGGAGACAGGGACACTGAAGCTTTCTTT. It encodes CASSIGDRDTEAFF.

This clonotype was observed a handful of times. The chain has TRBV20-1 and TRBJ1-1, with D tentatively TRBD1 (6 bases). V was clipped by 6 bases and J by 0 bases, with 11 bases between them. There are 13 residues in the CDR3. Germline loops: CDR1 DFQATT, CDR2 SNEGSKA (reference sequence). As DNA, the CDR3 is TGCAGTGCCGCGGACAGACTGAACACTGAAGCTTTCTTT. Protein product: CSAADRLNTEAFF.

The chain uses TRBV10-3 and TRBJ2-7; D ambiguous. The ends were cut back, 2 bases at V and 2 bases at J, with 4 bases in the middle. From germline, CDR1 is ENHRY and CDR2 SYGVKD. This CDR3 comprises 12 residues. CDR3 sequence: CAISEPPYEQYF. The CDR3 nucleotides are TGTGCCATCAGTGAGCCACCCTACGAGCAGTACTTC.

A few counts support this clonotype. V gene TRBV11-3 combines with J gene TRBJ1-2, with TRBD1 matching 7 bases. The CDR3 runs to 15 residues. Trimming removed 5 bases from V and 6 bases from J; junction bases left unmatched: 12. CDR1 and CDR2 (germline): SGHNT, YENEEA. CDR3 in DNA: TGTGCCAGCAGCCATGGACAGGTTGGCGGGGATGGCTACACCTTC. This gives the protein CASSHGQVGGDGYTF. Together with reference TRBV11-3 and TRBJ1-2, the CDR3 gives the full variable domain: EAGVVQSPRYKIIEKKQPVAFWCNPISGHNTLYWYLQNLGQGPELLIRYENEEAVDDSQLPKDRFSAERLKGVDSTLKIQPAELGDSAVYLCASSHGQVGGDGYTFGSGTRLTVV.

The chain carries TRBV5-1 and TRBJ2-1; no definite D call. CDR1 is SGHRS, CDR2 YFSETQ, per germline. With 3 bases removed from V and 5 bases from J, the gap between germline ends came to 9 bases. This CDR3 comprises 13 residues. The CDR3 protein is CASSSGRHNEQFF. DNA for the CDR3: TGCGCCAGCAGCTCAGGACGGCACAATGAGCAGTTCTTC. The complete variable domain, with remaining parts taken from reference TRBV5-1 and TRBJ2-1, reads KAGVTQTPRYLIKTRGQQVTLSCSPISGHRSVSWYQQTPGQGLQFLFEYFSETQRNKGNFPGRFSGRQFSNSRSEMNVSTLELGDSALYLCASSSGRHNEQFFGPGTRLTVL.

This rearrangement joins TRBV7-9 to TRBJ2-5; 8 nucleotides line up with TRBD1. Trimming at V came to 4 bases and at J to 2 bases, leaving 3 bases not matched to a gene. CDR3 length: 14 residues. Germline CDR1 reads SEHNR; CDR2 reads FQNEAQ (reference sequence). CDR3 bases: TGTGCCAGCAGCTCCTACAGGGGGCAAGAGACCCAGTACTTC. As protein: CASSSYRGQETQYF.

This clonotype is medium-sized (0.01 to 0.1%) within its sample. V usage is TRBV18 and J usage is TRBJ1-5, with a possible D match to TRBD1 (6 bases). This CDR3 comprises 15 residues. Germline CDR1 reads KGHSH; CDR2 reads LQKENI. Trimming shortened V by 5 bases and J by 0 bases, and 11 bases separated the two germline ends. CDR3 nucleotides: TGTGCCAGCTCAATGGACAGTATTAGCAATCAGCCCCAGCATTTT. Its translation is CASSMDSISNQPQHF.

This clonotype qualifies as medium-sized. CDR3 in amino acids: CASSSSYQSNQPQHF. CDR3 coding DNA: TGTGCCAGTAGTTCATCTTACCAGAGCAATCAGCCCCAGCATTTT. The chain employs TRBV19 and TRBJ1-5; D gene uncertain. V was pared by 5 bases and J by 1 base, with 12 bases between. Germline V gives CDR1 LNHDA, CDR2 SQIVND (reference sequence). This CDR3 spans 15 amino acids.

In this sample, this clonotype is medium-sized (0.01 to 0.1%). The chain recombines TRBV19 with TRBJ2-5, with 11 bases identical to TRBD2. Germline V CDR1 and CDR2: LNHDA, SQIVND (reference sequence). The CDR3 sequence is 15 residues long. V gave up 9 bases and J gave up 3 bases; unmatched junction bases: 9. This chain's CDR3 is CASSGLAEPEETQYF. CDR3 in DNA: TGTGCCAGCTCGGGACTAGCGGAACCGGAAGAGACCCAGTACTTC.

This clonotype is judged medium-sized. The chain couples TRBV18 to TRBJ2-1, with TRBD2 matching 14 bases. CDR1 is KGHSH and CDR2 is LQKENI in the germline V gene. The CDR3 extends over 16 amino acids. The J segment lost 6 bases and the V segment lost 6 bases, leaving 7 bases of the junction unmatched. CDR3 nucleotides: TGTGCCAGCTCTCGACTAGCGGGAGGGAGGGTCAATGAGCAGTTCTTC. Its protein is CASSRLAGGRVNEQFF. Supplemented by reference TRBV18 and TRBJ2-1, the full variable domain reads NAGVMQNPRHLVRRRGQEARLRCSPMKGHSHVYWYRQLPEEGLKFMVYLQKENIIDESGMPKERFSAEFPKEGPSILRIQQVVRGDSAAYFCASSRLAGGRVNEQFFGPGTRLTVL.

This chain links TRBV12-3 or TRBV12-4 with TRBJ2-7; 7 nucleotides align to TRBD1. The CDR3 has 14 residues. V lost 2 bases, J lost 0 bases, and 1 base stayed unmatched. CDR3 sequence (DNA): TGTGCCAGCAGTTTACAGGGGGTCTCCTACGAGCAGTACTTC. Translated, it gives CASSLQGVSYEQYF.

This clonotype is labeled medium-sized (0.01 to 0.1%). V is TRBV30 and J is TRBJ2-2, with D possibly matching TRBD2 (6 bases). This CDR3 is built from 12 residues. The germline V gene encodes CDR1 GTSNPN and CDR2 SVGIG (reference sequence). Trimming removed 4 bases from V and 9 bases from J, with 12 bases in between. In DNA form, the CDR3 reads TGTGCCTGGACCCAGGGCGGGAGGGAGCTGTTTTTT. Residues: CAWTQGGRELFF.

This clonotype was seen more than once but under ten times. CDR3 loop: CASRTDRPNEKLFF. The CDR3 DNA reads as TGTGCCAGCAGGACGGACAGACCTAATGAAAAACTGTTTTTT. The rearrangement links TRBV28 to TRBJ1-4; D might be TRBD1 (6 bases). The V end was cut by 6 bases, the J end by 3 bases, with 11 bases between. The CDR3 spans 14 residues. The germline V gene has CDR1 MDHEN and CDR2 SYDVKM.

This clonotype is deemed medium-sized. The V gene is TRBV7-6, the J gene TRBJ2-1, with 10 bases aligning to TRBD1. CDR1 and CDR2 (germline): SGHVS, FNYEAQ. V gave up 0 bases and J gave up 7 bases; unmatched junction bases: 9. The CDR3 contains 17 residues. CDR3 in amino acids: CASSLAPGQGVSNEQFF. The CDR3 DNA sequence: TGTGCCAGCAGCTTAGCGCCAGGACAGGGGGTATCTAATGAGCAGTTCTTC.

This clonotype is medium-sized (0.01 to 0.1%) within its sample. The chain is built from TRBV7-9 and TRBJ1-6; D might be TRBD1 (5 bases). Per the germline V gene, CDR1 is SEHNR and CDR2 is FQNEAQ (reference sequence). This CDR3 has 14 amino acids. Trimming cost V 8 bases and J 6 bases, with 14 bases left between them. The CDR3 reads CASAKGASNSPLHF. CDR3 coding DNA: TGTGCCAGCGCGAAAGGGGCGAGTAATTCACCCCTCCACTTT.

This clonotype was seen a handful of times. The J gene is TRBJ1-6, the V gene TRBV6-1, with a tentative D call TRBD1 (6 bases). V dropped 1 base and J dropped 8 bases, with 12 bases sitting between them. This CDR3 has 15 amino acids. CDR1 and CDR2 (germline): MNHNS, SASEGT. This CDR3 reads CASSEVRAGDSPLHF. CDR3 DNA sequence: TGTGCCAGCAGTGAAGTTCGGGCAGGGGATTCACCCCTCCACTTT.

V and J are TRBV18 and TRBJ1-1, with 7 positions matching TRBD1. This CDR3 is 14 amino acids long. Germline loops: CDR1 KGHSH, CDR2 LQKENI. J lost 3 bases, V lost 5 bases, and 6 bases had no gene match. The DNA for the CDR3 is TGTGCCAGCTCATCGACAGGGAGTGACACTGAAGCTTTCTTT. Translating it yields CASSSTGSDTEAFF.

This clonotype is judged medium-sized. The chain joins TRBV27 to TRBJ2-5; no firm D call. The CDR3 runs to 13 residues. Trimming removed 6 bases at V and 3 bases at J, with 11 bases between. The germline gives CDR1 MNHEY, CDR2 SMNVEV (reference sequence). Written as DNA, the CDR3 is TGTGCCAGCAGCCCCAGAAGGAAAGAGACCCAGTACTTC. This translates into CASSPRRKETQYF.

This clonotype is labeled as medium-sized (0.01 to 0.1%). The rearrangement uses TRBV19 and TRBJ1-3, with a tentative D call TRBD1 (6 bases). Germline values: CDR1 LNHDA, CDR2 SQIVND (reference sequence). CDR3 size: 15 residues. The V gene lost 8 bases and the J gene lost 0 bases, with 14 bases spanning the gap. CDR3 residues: CASLRGQSSGNTIYF. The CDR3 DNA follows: TGTGCCAGTCTCCGTGGACAGAGCTCTGGAAACACCATATATTTT. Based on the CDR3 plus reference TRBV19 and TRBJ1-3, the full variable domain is DGGITQSPKYLFRKEGQNVTLSCEQNLNHDAMYWYRQDPGQGLRLIYYSQIVNDFQKGDIAEGYSVSREKKESFPLTVTSAQKNPTAFYLCASLRGQSSGNTIYFGEGSWLTVV.

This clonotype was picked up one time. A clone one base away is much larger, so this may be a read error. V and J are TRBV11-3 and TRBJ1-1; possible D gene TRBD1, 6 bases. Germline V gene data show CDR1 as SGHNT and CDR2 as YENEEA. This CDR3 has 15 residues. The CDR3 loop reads CASSLRTAVNTEALF. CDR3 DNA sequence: TGTGCCAGCAGCTTAAGGACAGCTGTGAACACTGAAGCTTTATTT.

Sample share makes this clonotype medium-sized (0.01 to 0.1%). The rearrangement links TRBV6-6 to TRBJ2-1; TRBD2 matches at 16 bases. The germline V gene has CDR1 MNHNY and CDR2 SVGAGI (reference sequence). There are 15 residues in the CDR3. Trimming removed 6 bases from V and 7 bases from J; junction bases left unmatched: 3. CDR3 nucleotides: TGTGCCAGCAGCGGGACTAGCGGGAGGGGTAATGAGCAGTTCTTC. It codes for CASSGTSGRGNEQFF.